The T cell receptor beta chain under discussion was sequenced for a study of blood T cell repertoires in COVID-19 (dated by TCRdb to the early 2020s). General notes on the study: Collaborator samples came from the United States, Italy and Spain and covered acute and convalescent phases of COVID-19. A de-identified subject ID, COVID-19 status, age in years and sex were almost always included in the sample metadata. Subjects who had been exposed to COVID-19, were actively infected with it, or had recovered from it provided the deeply sampled blood TCRbeta repertoires that made up the dataset. A freely available public database, intended as a resource for researchers studying the immune response to SARS-CoV-2, is where the repertoires were released. Samples were obtained from the ongoing ImmuneRACE study (first 160 participants) and from over 1,000 subjects provided by 6 global collaborators. The prospective study material was composed of cDNA or gDNA derived from T cells, B-cell-depleted T cells, or PBMCs. Where HLA class I and class II types were available, the types were taken from metadata supplied by the sample provider, not from assay-based typing. Findings and caveats that apply to the study as a whole: How much clinical and demographic metadata was included differed by source and by participant, and the metadata was provided uncurated.

TCRbeta CDR3 regions were amplified from genomic DNA by means of the immunoSEQ Assay, a bias-controlled multiplex PCR. Regarding the original processing steps: The number of nucleated cells in each sample was estimated by amplification of reference gene primers within the assay. To quantify the absolute abundance of each unique TCRbeta CDR3 rearrangement, sequence reads were collapsed and filtered. For each sample, productive Simpson clonality was calculated as the square root of Simpson's diversity index across productive rearrangements. As stored in TCRdb, this immuneACCESS dataset retains in-frame rearrangements with V and J assigned. A fraction of the clones does not appear; measured against another copy, unresolved V genes explain less than half of the discrepancy, and the remainder lacks a known reason. V and J calls and clone size are those listed in that table; D and trimming were worked out from the DNA. The table for this sample lists about 75,000 clones; more than 70% of them were counted only once. Around 20% of the sample is in the top ten clones.

Note on this clone: The target of this receptor is not known. No qualities accompany the bases; no much larger clone lies one base away.

CDR1 and CDR2 were assigned from the germline V gene as KGHSH and LQKENI. For this chain, trimming is 3 bases at the V end and 10 bases at the J end, and the number of junction bases without a gene match is 6. The CDR3 covers 13 residues, taking in both the cysteine and the phenylalanine. CDR3 DNA is the only sequence kept; it has 39 bases, read in frame from the first base. The collaborating institutions used their own protocols to collect whole blood in K2EDTA tubes. For TCRbeta analysis, collaborator samples were shipped as frozen whole blood, as isolated PBMCs, or as DNA extracted from either sample type.

The rearrangement joined TRBV18 to TRBJ2-1; 7 of the junction bases match TRBD2. The clonotype comes from a human donor in a cohort sampled during active COVID-19. Sequenced material: peripheral blood. The CDR3 amino acid sequence is: CASSPGAGGEQFF. DNA sequence: TGTGCCAGCTCACCCGGCGCCGGGGGGGAGCAGTTCTTC.